The clone carrying this T cell receptor (beta chain) was recorded only once. Germline V gene lookup returns CDR1 SGDLS and CDR2 YYNGEE. CDR3 size: 16 residues. Between the trimmed V and J ends, which lost 3 bases and 4 bases, there was a span of 17 bases. These data originate in a study of Tregs in tolerant kidney transplant recipients. Related graft donors supplied nonmyeloablative bone marrow transplants, and mixed chimerism was transient. CD4+CD25+CD127- Tregs, CD4+CD25- non-Tregs, CD4 and CD8 cells were sorted. Generated by immunoSEQ multiplex PCR, the TCRdb table keeps only in-frame clones and is missing some. The sample yields about 64,000 clones, 80% to 90% seen once.

This receptor was taken from a human patient who received a combined kidney and bone marrow transplant. Some of the T cells might come from the graft donor. The gene calls are TRBV9 and TRBJ2-1; D is possibly TRBD2 (6 bases). Source: CD4+ T cells from blood (PBMCs), taken 6 months after the transplant. CDR3 sequence reads: CASSGGKVAGYNEQFF. The CDR3 coding sequence is TGTGCCAGCAGCGGGGGTAAGGTTGCGGGGTACAATGAGCAGTTCTTC. The full variable domain, in which reference TRBV9 and TRBJ2-1 provide the parts outside the CDR3, is DSGVTQTPKHLITATGQRVTLRCSPRSGDLSVYWYQQSLDQGLQFLIQYYNGEERAKGNILERFSAQQFPDLHSELNLSSLELGDSALYFCASSGGKVAGYNEQFFGPGTRLTVL.